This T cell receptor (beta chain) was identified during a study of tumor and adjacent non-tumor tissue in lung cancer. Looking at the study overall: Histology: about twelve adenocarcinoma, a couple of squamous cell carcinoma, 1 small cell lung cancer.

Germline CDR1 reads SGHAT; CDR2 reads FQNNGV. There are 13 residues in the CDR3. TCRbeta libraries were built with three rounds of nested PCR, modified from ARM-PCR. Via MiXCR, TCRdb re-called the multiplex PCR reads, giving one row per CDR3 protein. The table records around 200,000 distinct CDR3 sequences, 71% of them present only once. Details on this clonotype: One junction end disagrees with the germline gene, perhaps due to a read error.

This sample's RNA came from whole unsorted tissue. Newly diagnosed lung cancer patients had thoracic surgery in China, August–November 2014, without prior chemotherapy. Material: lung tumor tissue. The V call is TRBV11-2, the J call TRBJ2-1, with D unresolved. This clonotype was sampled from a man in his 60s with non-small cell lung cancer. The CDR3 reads CASTLERYNEQFF. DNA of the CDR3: TGTGCCAGCACCTTAGAGCGCTACAATGAGCAGTTCTTT.